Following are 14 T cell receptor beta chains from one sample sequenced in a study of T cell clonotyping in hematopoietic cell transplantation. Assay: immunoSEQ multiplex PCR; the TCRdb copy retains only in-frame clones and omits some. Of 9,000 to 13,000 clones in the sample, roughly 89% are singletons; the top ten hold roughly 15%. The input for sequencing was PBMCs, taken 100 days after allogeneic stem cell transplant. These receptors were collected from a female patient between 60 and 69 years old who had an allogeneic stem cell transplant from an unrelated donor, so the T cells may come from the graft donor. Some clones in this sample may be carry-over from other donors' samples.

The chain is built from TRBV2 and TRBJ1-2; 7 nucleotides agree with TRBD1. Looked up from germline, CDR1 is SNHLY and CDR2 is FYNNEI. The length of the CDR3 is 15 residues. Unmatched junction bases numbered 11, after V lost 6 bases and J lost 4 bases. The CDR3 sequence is CASRSTGQAAYGYTF. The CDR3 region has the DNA TGTGCCAGCAGATCCACCGGACAGGCTGCCTATGGCTACACCTTC. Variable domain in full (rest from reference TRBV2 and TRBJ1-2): EPEVTQTPSHQVTQMGQEVILRCVPISNHLYFYWYRQILGQKVEFLVSFYNNEISEKSEIFDDQFSVERPDGSNFTLKIRSTKLEDSAMYFCASRSTGQAAYGYTFGSGTRLTVV.

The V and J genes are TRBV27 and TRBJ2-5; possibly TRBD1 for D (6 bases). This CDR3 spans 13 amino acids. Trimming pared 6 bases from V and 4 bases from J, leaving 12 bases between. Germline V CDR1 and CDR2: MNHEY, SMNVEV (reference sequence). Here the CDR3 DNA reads TGTGCCAGCAGAGGGACATGGGGAGAGACCCAGTACTTC. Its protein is CASRGTWGETQYF.

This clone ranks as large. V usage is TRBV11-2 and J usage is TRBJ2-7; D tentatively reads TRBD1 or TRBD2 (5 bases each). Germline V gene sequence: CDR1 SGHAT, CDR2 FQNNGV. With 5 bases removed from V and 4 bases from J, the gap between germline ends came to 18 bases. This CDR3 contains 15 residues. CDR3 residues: CASSAPGPSLYEQYF. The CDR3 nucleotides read TGTGCCAGCAGCGCCCCGGGACCTTCCCTTTACGAGCAGTACTTC.

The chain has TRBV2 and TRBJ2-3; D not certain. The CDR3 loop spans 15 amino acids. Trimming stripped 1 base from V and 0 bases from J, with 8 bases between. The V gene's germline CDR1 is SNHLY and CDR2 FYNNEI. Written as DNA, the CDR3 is TGTGCCAGCAGTGAAGAGCACCTTAGCACAGATACGCAGTATTTT. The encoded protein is CASSEEHLSTDTQYF.

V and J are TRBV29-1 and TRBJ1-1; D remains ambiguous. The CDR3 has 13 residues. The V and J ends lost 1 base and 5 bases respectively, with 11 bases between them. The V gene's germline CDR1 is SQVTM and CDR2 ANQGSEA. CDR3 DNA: TGCAGCGTTGAAGGAGGAGTAGGGACTGAAGCTTTCTTT. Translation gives CSVEGGVGTEAFF.

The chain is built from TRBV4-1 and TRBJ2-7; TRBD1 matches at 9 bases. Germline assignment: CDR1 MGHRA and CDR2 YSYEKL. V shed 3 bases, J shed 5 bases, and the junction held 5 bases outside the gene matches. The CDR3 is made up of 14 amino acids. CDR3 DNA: TGCGCCAGCAGCCACCGGACAGGGGTGGACGAGCAGTACTTC. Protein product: CASSHRTGVDEQYF.

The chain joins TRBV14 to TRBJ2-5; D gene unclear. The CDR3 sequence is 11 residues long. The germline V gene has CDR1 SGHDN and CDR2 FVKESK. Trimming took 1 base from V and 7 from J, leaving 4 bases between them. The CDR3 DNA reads TGTGCCAGCAGCCAAGCAGGGACCCAGTACTTC. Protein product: CASSQAGTQYF.

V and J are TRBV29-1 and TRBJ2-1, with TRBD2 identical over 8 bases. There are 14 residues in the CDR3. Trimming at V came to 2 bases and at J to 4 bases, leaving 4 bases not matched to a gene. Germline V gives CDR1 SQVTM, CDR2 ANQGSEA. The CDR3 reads CSVEPGLEYNEQFF. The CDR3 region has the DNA TGCAGCGTTGAACCGGGACTAGAGTACAATGAGCAGTTCTTC.

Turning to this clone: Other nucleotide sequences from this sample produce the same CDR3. The CDR3 loop reads CASSYSPGSYEQYF. In nucleotides, the CDR3 is TGTGCCAGCAGTTACTCGCCGGGCTCCTACGAGCAGTACTTC. The V and J genes are TRBV6-5 and TRBJ2-7; no clear D. Per the germline V gene, CDR1 is MNHEY and CDR2 is SVGAGI. The CDR3 runs to 14 residues. V was shortened by 0 bases and J by 0 bases, with 6 bases between the two germline ends.

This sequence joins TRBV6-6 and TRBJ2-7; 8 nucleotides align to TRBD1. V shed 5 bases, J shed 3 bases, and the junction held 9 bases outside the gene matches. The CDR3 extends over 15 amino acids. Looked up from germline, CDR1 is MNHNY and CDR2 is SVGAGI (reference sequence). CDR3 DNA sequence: TGTGCCAGCAGTGGATCGACAGGGGCCCACTACGAGCAGTACTTC. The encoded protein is CASSGSTGAHYEQYF.

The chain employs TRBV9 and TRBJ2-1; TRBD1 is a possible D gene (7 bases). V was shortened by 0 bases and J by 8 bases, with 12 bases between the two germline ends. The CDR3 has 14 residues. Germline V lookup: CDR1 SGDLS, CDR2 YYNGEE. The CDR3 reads CASSVAGGSDEQFF. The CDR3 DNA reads TGTGCCAGCAGCGTAGCAGGGGGGTCAGATGAGCAGTTCTTC.

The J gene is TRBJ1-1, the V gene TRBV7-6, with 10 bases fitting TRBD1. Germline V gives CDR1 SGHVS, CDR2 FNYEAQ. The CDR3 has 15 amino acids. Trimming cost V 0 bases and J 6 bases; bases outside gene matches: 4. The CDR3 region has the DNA TGTGCCAGCAGCTTAGCCGCGGACAGGGGGGCTGAAGCTTTCTTT. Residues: CASSLAADRGAEAFF.

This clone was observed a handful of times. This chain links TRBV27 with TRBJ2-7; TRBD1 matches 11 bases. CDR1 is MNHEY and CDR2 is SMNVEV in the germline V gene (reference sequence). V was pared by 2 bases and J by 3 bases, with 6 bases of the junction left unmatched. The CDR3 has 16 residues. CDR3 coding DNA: TGTGCCAGCAGTTTAGACACCGGGACAGGGGGCTACGAGCAGTACTTC. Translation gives CASSLDTGTGGYEQYF.

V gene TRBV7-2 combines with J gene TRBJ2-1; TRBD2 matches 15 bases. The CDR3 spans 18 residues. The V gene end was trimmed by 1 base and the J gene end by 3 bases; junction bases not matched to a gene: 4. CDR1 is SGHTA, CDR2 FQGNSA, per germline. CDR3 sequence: CASSLEGTSGRHYNEQFF. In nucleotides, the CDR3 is TGTGCCAGCAGCTTAGAAGGGACTAGCGGGAGGCACTACAATGAGCAGTTCTTC.